The 32 T cell receptor beta chains listed next were all sequenced from one sample in a study of beta chain features in type 1 diabetes. General study points: There was a moderate but significant shortening of TCRB CDR3s in all four CD4+ subsets of Type 1 diabetes patients.

Antigens for these TCRs are unknown. Expressed TCRB transcripts got sequenced, as all isolated RNA was reverse transcribed. Sequencing was performed with immunoSEQ multiplex PCR; in TCRdb, only in-frame clones are kept and a portion is missing. This sample yields about 260,000 clones, of which around 21% are seen a single time; around 0.03% belongs to the top ten. The material sequenced was naive CD4+ T cells from blood. These receptor sequences come from a woman in her forties with type 1 diabetes.

This clone has a handful of counts. The chain uses TRBV19 and TRBJ2-7; 8 positions agree with TRBD1. Unmatched junction bases numbered 9, after V lost 5 bases and J lost 6 bases. The V gene's germline CDR1 is LNHDA and CDR2 SQIVND (reference sequence). CDR3 length: 14 amino acids. The CDR3 loop reads CASSHGTGRFEQYF. In nucleotides, the CDR3 is TGTGCCAGTAGTCACGGGACAGGTAGATTCGAGCAGTACTTC.

In this sample, this clone turned up a few times. The chain employs TRBV7-2 and TRBJ2-7, with 12 bases lining up with TRBD2. From germline, CDR1 is SGHTA and CDR2 FQGNSA. V was clipped by 3 bases and J by 7 bases; unmatched bases: 10. There are 16 residues in the CDR3. The CDR3 is CASSFSTSGGQGEQYF. CDR3 nucleotides: TGTGCCAGCAGCTTCTCGACTAGCGGGGGCCAGGGGGAGCAGTACTTC.

V is TRBV15 and J is TRBJ2-7; 9 bases are a match to TRBD1. The CDR3 runs to 14 residues. The V gene end was trimmed by 9 bases and the J gene end by 2 bases; junction bases not matched to a gene: 8. Per the germline V gene, CDR1 is LNHNV and CDR2 is YYDKDF (reference sequence). The CDR3: CATRAGTGTYEQYF. The CDR3 DNA follows: TGTGCCACTCGAGCCGGGACAGGGACCTACGAGCAGTACTTC. Supplemented by reference TRBV15 and TRBJ2-7, the full variable domain reads DAMVIQNPRYQVTQFGKPVTLSCSQTLNHNVMYWYQQKSSQAPKLLFHYYDKDFNNEADTPDNFQSRRPNTSFCFLDIRSPGLGDTAMYLCATRAGTGTYEQYFGPGTRLTVT.

A few counts support this clone. The chain carries TRBV29-1 and TRBJ2-7, with TRBD1 matching 8 bases. Per the germline V gene, CDR1 is SQVTM and CDR2 is ANQGSEA. This CDR3 comprises 11 residues. Trimming at V came to 5 bases and at J to 6 bases, leaving 3 bases not matched to a gene. CDR3 residues: CSVWTGIEQYF. DNA for the CDR3: TGCAGCGTTTGGACAGGGATCGAGCAGTACTTC.

This chain joins TRBV29-1 and TRBJ2-7, with TRBD1 as a possible D gene (6 bases). The CDR3 is 12 residues long. Germline loops: CDR1 SQVTM, CDR2 ANQGSEA. V shed 6 bases and J shed 0 bases, with 9 bases lying between them. In nucleotides, the CDR3 is TGCAGCGTGGGGACATCCTCCTACGAGCAGTACTTC. Residues: CSVGTSSYEQYF.

This clone was seen only a few times. V gene TRBV2 combines with J gene TRBJ2-5; D might be TRBD2 (5 bases). Trimming pared 10 bases from V and 1 base from J, leaving 7 bases between. The CDR3 length is 11 residues. CDR1 and CDR2 (germline): SNHLY, FYNNEI. In DNA, the CDR3 is TGTGCCACAGCGGTCCAAGAGACCCAGTACTTC. This encodes CATAVQETQYF.

This rearrangement joins TRBV7-9 to TRBJ2-1; 7 nucleotides match TRBD1. Germline trimming cut 5 bases from V and 8 bases from J; bases unmatched to any gene: 12. Germline loops: CDR1 SEHNR, CDR2 FQNEAQ (reference sequence). The CDR3 is 15 residues long. The CDR3 coding sequence is TGTGCCAGCAGCCTCACTTCAGGGGGAAAGGATGAGCAGTTCTTC. It encodes CASSLTSGGKDEQFF. Full variable domain (outside the CDR3, taken from reference TRBV7-9 and TRBJ2-1): DTGVSQNPRHKITKRGQNVTFRCDPISEHNRLYWYRQTLGQGPEFLTYFQNEAQLEKSRLLSDRFSAERPKGSFSTLEIQRTEQGDSAMYLCASSLTSGGKDEQFFGPGTRLTVL.

This clone has more than one count but fewer than ten. The CDR3 DNA reads as TGTGCCAGCACCTTGACAGGGGACACTGAAGCTTTCTTT. Its protein is CASTLTGDTEAFF. The rearrangement links TRBV25-1 to TRBJ1-1; 8 bases line up with TRBD1. V shed 7 bases and J 3 bases; nucleotides not matched to a gene: 4. There are 13 residues in the CDR3. Germline V gene data show CDR1 as MGHDK and CDR2 as SYGVNS.

This chain links TRBV14 with TRBJ1-5; no clear D gene. The CDR3 runs 19 residues. V gave up 0 bases and J gave up 2 bases, with 20 bases separating them. The germline CDR1 and CDR2 sequences are SGHDN and FVKESK. This chain's CDR3 is CASSQDGPFKRGGNQPQHF. CDR3 DNA sequence: TGTGCCAGCAGCCAAGATGGGCCGTTTAAGCGGGGAGGCAATCAGCCCCAGCATTTT. The variable domain in full, with the rest retrieved from reference TRBV14 and TRBJ1-5, is EAGVTQFPSHSVIEKGQTVTLRCDPISGHDNLYWYRRVMGKEIKFLLHFVKESKQDESGMPNNRFLAERTGGTYSTLKVQPAELEDSGVYFCASSQDGPFKRGGNQPQHFGDGTRLSIL.

In DNA, the CDR3 is TGTGCCAGCAGCCCTGGGGACAGCTCCTACACTGAAGCTTTCTTT. Translated, it gives CASSPGDSSYTEAFF. This chain links TRBV7-3 with TRBJ1-1, with TRBD1 identical over 7 bases. This CDR3 is 15 amino acids long. The V segment lost 5 bases and the J segment 3 bases; nucleotides outside the gene matches: 9. The germline gives CDR1 SGHTA, CDR2 FQGTGA.

The genes are TRBV7-2 and TRBJ2-5, with 8 bases that match TRBD2. The CDR3 is 16 amino acids. Germline values: CDR1 SGHTA, CDR2 FQGNSA. Trimming at V came to 6 bases and at J to 2 bases, leaving 11 bases not matched to a gene. CDR3 DNA sequence: TGTGCCAGCAGTTCCCGACTCCTAGCGGGTCAAGAGACCCAGTACTTC. It is translated as CASSSRLLAGQETQYF.

The DNA of the CDR3 is TGTGCCAGCAGGCTACAGGGGGAAGAGACCCAGTACTTC. Residues: CASRLQGEETQYF. The V and J genes are TRBV28 and TRBJ2-5; 8 bases are shared with TRBD1. V shed 6 bases and J 3 bases; nucleotides not matched to a gene: 3. Germline V gene sequence: CDR1 MDHEN, CDR2 SYDVKM. This CDR3 comprises 13 residues.

The V and J genes are TRBV25-1 and TRBJ2-1; 9 bases align to TRBD2. V trimming: 3 bases; J trimming: 9 bases; junction bases outside the gene matches: 15. The germline V gene has CDR1 MGHDK and CDR2 SYGVNS. The CDR3 runs to 17 residues. CDR3 sequence (DNA): TGTGCCAGCAGTGACCCTCCTGGGTCTAGCGGGGTAACTGAGCAGTTCTTC. Its protein product is CASSDPPGSSGVTEQFF.

CDR3 bases: TGTGCCAGCAGCTTTCCCCGTGGGCCCACAGAGACCCAGTACTTC. This codes for CASSFPRGPTETQYF. This chain links TRBV7-9 with TRBJ2-5; D is uncertain. The V end was cut by 3 bases, the J end by 4 bases, with 15 bases between. Germline values: CDR1 SEHNR, CDR2 FQNEAQ (reference sequence). CDR3 size: 15 residues.

This clone was counted a few times. V usage is TRBV6-5 and J usage is TRBJ1-2, with TRBD1 matching over 9 bases. Losses at the gene ends were 7 bases for V and 2 bases for J; bases not matched to a gene: 5. CDR3 length equals 14 residues. Germline assignment: CDR1 MNHEY and CDR2 SVGAGI. CDR3 sequence reads: CASTPGQGNYGYTF. CDR3 coding DNA: TGTGCCAGCACTCCCGGACAGGGGAACTATGGCTACACCTTC.

This clone was picked up a small number of times. CDR3 nucleotide sequence: TGTGCCAGCAGTTCGGGACTAGGAGTAAGGGAGCAGTTCTTC. The encoded protein is CASSSGLGVREQFF. This chain uses TRBV6-5 with TRBJ2-1, with TRBD2 matching over 8 bases. From germline, CDR1 is MNHEY and CDR2 SVGAGI. With 4 bases clipped from V and 10 bases from J, the junction kept 9 bases outside the gene matches. The CDR3 consists of 14 residues.

This clone was detected only a few times. J is TRBJ2-7 and V is TRBV5-1; 11 bases line up with TRBD2. The V gene's germline CDR1 is SGHRS and CDR2 YFSETQ. The CDR3 has 17 amino acids. The V segment lost 2 bases and the J segment 4 bases; nucleotides outside the gene matches: 11. DNA for the CDR3: TGCGCCAGCAGCTTAGACCTACTAGCGGGAGAGTGGTACGAGCAGTACTTC. This encodes CASSLDLLAGEWYEQYF.

This clone has just a few counts. The chain employs TRBV5-1 and TRBJ2-1; 9 positions agree with TRBD2. This CDR3 has 15 residues. V lost 0 bases and J lost 5; bases outside the gene matches: 3. Germline V gives CDR1 SGHRS, CDR2 YFSETQ. CDR3 region: CASSLGLAGHNEQFF. CDR3 DNA sequence: TGCGCCAGCAGCTTGGGGCTAGCGGGGCACAATGAGCAGTTCTTC.

This clone was seen a few times. This sequence joins TRBV27 and TRBJ2-7; 7 bases align to TRBD1. With V trimmed by 7 bases and J by 3 bases, 6 bases remained unmatched. Germline V gives CDR1 MNHEY, CDR2 SMNVEV (reference sequence). This CDR3 spans 13 amino acids. The CDR3 coding sequence is TGTGCCAGCAATAAACAGGGGAACTACGAGCAGTACTTC. Its protein product is CASNKQGNYEQYF.

The rearrangement joins TRBV21-1 to TRBJ2-7; no DNA check was done on the table's D call, TRBD1. TRBV21-1 is assigned pseudogene status. This CDR3 region has 14 residues. CDR3 nucleotide sequence: TGTGCCAGCAGCAAATACAACAGGGGCTACGAGCAGTACTTC. Encoded protein: CASSKYNRGYEQYF.

CDR3 coding DNA: TGTGCCAGCAGCCAAGGCACTTCGGGAGTAGGGGAACAGTACTTC. Encoded protein: CASSQGTSGVGEQYF. The gene calls are TRBV4-2 and TRBJ2-7; a weak D match, TRBD2 (6 bases). The V end was cut by 1 base, the J end by 10 bases, with 20 bases between. Germline V gene sequence: CDR1 LGHNA, CDR2 YNFKEQ. The CDR3 has 15 amino acids.

The rearrangement joins TRBV7-9 to TRBJ2-1; 12 nucleotides match TRBD2. Germline assignment: CDR1 SEHNR and CDR2 FQNEAQ (reference sequence). CDR3 length: 16 amino acids. The trim removed 3 bases at V and 8 bases at J, leaving 8 bases unmatched. As DNA, the CDR3 is TGTGCCAGCAGCTTGGGTCCGGGACTAGCGGGTCATGAGCAGTTCTTC. Translated, it gives CASSLGPGLAGHEQFF.

The V gene is TRBV6-5, the J gene TRBJ2-4; possibly TRBD1 for D (7 bases). Germline V lookup: CDR1 MNHEY, CDR2 SVGAGI. The V end lost 7 bases, the J end lost 6 bases, and 19 bases lay between the germline ends. This CDR3 region has 15 residues. CDR3 bases: TGTGCCAGCAAAATCGACAGGGACGGGGGAAACATTCAGTACTTC. Its translation is CASKIDRDGGNIQYF.

The genes are TRBV7-2 and TRBJ2-5; a possible D gene is TRBD1 (5 bases). Germline CDR1 SGHTA, CDR2 FQGNSA. This CDR3 is built from 16 residues. Trimming took 1 base from V and 3 from J, leaving 15 bases between them. Here the CDR3 reads CASSLVVGAAKETQYF. Here the CDR3 DNA reads TGTGCCAGCAGCTTAGTTGTAGGGGCGGCCAAAGAGACCCAGTACTTC. Filled out from reference TRBV7-2 and TRBJ2-5, the complete variable domain reads GAGVSQSPSNKVTEKGKDVELRCDPISGHTALYWYRQSLGQGLEFLIYFQGNSAPDKSGLPSDRFSAERTGGSVSTLTIQRTQQEDSAVYLCASSLVVGAAKETQYFGPGTRLLVL.

This clone has more than one count but fewer than ten. The chain is built from TRBV5-1 and TRBJ1-2; a possible D gene is TRBD1 (6 bases). CDR1 and CDR2 (germline): SGHRS, YFSETQ. Between the trimmed V and J ends, which lost 2 bases and 6 bases, there was a span of 11 bases. This CDR3 has 13 amino acids. As DNA, the CDR3 is TGCGCCAGCAGCTTCGGACAGATCGATGGCTACACCTTC. The encoded protein is CASSFGQIDGYTF. Full variable domain (outside the CDR3, taken from reference TRBV5-1 and TRBJ1-2): KAGVTQTPRYLIKTRGQQVTLSCSPISGHRSVSWYQQTPGQGLQFLFEYFSETQRNKGNFPGRFSGRQFSNSRSEMNVSTLELGDSALYLCASSFGQIDGYTFGSGTRLTVV.

V and J are TRBV9 and TRBJ1-2; D gene uncertain. Per germline, CDR1 SGDLS and CDR2 YYNGEE. V lost 0 bases and J 8 bases, leaving 8 bases between the germline ends. The CDR3 has 12 residues. CDR3 amino acids: CASSVGRSGYTF. For the CDR3, the DNA is TGTGCCAGCAGCGTAGGGCGGAGCGGCTACACCTTC.

The J gene is TRBJ2-7, the V gene TRBV10-3; D might be TRBD1 (6 bases). Germline CDR1 reads ENHRY; CDR2 reads SYGVKD. CDR3 size: 14 residues. The V end lost 11 bases, the J end lost 3 bases, and 20 bases lay between the germline ends. CDR3 amino acids: CAASSRDTVYEQYF. The DNA of the CDR3 is TGTGCCGCCTCCTCACGGGACACTGTCTACGAGCAGTACTTC.

The chain links TRBV5-1 to TRBJ2-5; 8 positions agree with TRBD1. This CDR3 has 13 residues. V lost 7 bases and J lost 5; bases outside the gene matches: 7. Germline lookup yields CDR1 SGHRS and CDR2 YFSETQ. For the CDR3, the DNA is TGCGCCAGCTCAACCAGGGGGCAGGAGACCCAGTACTTC. Translation gives CASSTRGQETQYF.

This clone appeared a few times. This sequence joins TRBV4-3 and TRBJ2-1, with 11 nucleotides matching TRBD1. This CDR3 is 16 amino acids long. Germline values: CDR1 LGHNA, CDR2 YSLEER. Trimming at V came to 3 bases and at J to 2 bases, leaving 3 bases not matched to a gene. Here the CDR3 DNA reads TGCGCCAGCAGCCAGGGACAGGGGGGTCCCTACAATGAGCAGTTCTTC. It yields the protein CASSQGQGGPYNEQFF.

This rearrangement joins TRBV19 to TRBJ1-4; D perhaps matches TRBD1 (5 bases). V was shortened by 3 bases and J by 8 bases, with 13 bases between the two germline ends. Germline V CDR1 and CDR2: LNHDA, SQIVND (reference sequence). This CDR3 is 14 amino acids long. CDR3 in DNA: TGTGCCAGTAGTATTTCCAGGGATGTGGAAAAACTGTTTTTT. It specifies CASSISRDVEKLFF.

This clone was observed a few times. Written as DNA, the CDR3 is TGCGCCAGCAGCCTTACCACGGAGCCGTACAATGAGCAGTTCTTC. Translation gives CASSLTTEPYNEQFF. The gene calls are TRBV4-3 and TRBJ2-1, with D unclear. Trimming took 4 bases from V and 4 from J, leaving 14 bases between them. CDR3 length: 15 residues. Germline V CDR1 and CDR2: LGHNA, YSLEER.

This chain links TRBV18 with TRBJ1-2; D is perhaps TRBD1 (6 bases). The CDR3 extends over 16 amino acids. Germline lookup yields CDR1 KGHSH and CDR2 LQKENI. Trimming removed 4 bases from V and 7 bases from J, with 22 bases in between. CDR3 residues: CASSRGSGGADGGYTF. The DNA for the CDR3 is TGTGCCAGCTCACGCGGCAGCGGGGGCGCAGATGGTGGCTACACCTTC.